These 6 T cell receptor beta chains share one sample of origin, sequenced in a study of shared T cell receptors in the human thymus (dated by TCRdb to about 2021). Library preparation was by the immunoSEQ multiplex PCR assay. TCRdb took over this immuneACCESS table, retaining in-frame rearrangements with V and J assigned. Such tables are incomplete; in checked studies, under half of the missing clones stem from an unresolved V gene, and the remainder is unexplained. A total of 700,000 to 750,000 clones appear in this sample, around 85% of them only once. The ten largest clonotypes hold around 0.0094% of the sample. In addition, the sample was reused for a study of human thymus T cells.

Sequences were obtained from thymocytes. All receptors derive from a girl under two years old with a congenital heart defect. Donor details come from another sample of the same person, matched by shared clones.

The genes are TRBV13 and TRBJ1-2, with a possible D match to TRBD1 (5 bases). V lost 5 bases, J lost 7 bases, and 8 bases lay in between. The CDR3 spans 11 residues. The V gene's germline CDR1 is PRHDT and CDR2 FYEKMQ (reference sequence). The CDR3 reads CASSPGGGYTF. The CDR3 coding sequence is TGTGCCAGCAGCCCGGGGGGTGGCTACACCTTC.

This clone was counted only a few times. The CDR3 DNA is TGTGCCATCAGTGAGGGGCAGGTAGATAATTCACCCCTCCACTTT. Its protein product is CAISEGQVDNSPLHF. The V and J genes are TRBV10-3 and TRBJ1-6; D ambiguous. This CDR3 is 15 amino acids long. Looked up from germline, CDR1 is ENHRY and CDR2 is SYGVKD. V was pared by 2 bases and J by 5 bases, with 10 bases between.

The CDR3 nucleotides read TGTGCCAGCAGACCGCGGAGTAATTCACCCCTCCACTTT. Its protein is CASRPRSNSPLHF. The chain joins TRBV27 to TRBJ1-6; the D is unclear. The CDR3 totals 13 residues. Germline CDR1 reads MNHEY; CDR2 reads SMNVEV (reference sequence). V lost 6 bases and J 6 bases, leaving 9 bases between the germline ends.

This clone was seen once. V and J are TRBV7-9 and TRBJ1-1; perhaps TRBD1 as D (5 bases). Trimming removed 5 bases at V and 4 bases at J, with 17 bases between. The CDR3 has 15 amino acids. The germline V gene encodes CDR1 SEHNR and CDR2 FQNEAQ (reference sequence). This CDR3 reads CASSPKTDRITEAFF. The DNA for the CDR3 is TGTGCCAGCAGCCCAAAGACAGACCGAATCACTGAAGCTTTCTTT.

The chain joins TRBV5-1 to TRBJ1-2, with TRBD1 identical over 10 bases. The V gene end was trimmed by 4 bases and the J gene end by 7 bases; junction bases not matched to a gene: 25. Germline CDR1 SGHRS, CDR2 YFSETQ. The CDR3 loop spans 20 amino acids. DNA of the CDR3: TGCGCCAGCAGCCCGGGTGCCACCCCCCGGGACAGGGGAGTCGAGTGTGGCTACACCTTC. Protein sequence: CASSPGATPRDRGVECGYTF. Supplemented by reference TRBV5-1 and TRBJ1-2, the full variable domain reads KAGVTQTPRYLIKTRGQQVTLSCSPISGHRSVSWYQQTPGQGLQFLFEYFSETQRNKGNFPGRFSGRQFSNSRSEMNVSTLELGDSALYLCASSPGATPRDRGVECGYTFGSGTRLTVV.

V usage is TRBV4-1 and J usage is TRBJ1-2; D is unclear. Trimming left V 1 base short and J 8 bases short, with 20 bases between. The CDR3 runs 16 residues. Looked up from germline, CDR1 is MGHRA and CDR2 is YSYEKL. Here the CDR3 DNA reads TGCGCCAGCAGCCAAGGTCGTGGCAGGCAGCGGAACGGCTACACCTTC. It yields the protein CASSQGRGRQRNGYTF.